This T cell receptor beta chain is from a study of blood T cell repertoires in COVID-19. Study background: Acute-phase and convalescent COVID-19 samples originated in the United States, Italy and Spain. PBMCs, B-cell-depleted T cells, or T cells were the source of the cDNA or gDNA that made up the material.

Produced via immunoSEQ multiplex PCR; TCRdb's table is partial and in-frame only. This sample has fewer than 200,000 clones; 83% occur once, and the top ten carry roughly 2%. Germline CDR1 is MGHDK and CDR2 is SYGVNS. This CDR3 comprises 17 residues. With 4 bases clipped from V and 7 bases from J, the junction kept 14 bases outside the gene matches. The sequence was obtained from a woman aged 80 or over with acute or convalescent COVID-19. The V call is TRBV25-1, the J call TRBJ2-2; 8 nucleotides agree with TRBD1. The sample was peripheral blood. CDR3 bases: TGTGCCAGCAGTGCCCGGCCAGGGGGCGCCCTTGGCGGGGAGCTGTTTTTT. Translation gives CASSARPGGALGGELFF.